Reported below is one TCR beta chain. V lost 4 bases, J lost 3 bases, and 10 bases stayed unmatched. The germline V gene encodes CDR1 SGDLS and CDR2 YYNGEE. CDR3 size: 17 residues. Authors' processing steps: Reference gene primers were amplified, and this amplification served to estimate nucleated cell counts. The protocol was immunoSEQ multiplex PCR, while the TCRdb copy is restricted to in-frame clones and leaves out a portion. Clone size and the V and J calls come from that table; the DNA yielded D and trimming. The table lists approximately 300,000 clones, roughly 90% of them singletons, with 4% in the top ten. The data were taken from a study of blood T cell repertoires in COVID-19. Study-level information: The United States, Italy and Spain supplied acute and convalescent COVID-19 samples.

The sample was peripheral blood. This rearrangement joins TRBV9 to TRBJ2-1, with 10 bases that match TRBD2. The clonotype comes from a woman between 45 and 65 years old with active or convalescent COVID-19. The CDR3, as DNA: TGTGCCAGCAGCCCAGGGCTAGCGGGAGTTGGCTACAATGAGCAGTTCTTC. Its translation: CASSPGLAGVGYNEQFF.